Sequencing of this T cell receptor beta chain was carried out in a study of blood T cell repertoires in COVID-19. The wider study: Acute and convalescent COVID-19 samples came from the United States, Italy and Spain.

TCRdb's table, derived via immunoSEQ multiplex PCR, lists solely in-frame clones and lacks some. Of some 43,000 clones listed, about four fifths were seen once; the top ten hold about 39%. Between the trimmed V and J ends, which lost 8 bases and 4 bases, there was a span of 9 bases. CDR1 and CDR2 from the germline V gene are MNHEY and SVGAGI. The CDR3 is 12 residues long. The chain has TRBV6-5 and TRBJ1-3, with a tentative D call TRBD1 (5 bases). The sequenced material came from peripheral blood. This clonotype was obtained from a man aged 35 to 55 with active or convalescent COVID-19. CDR3 loop: CASGARGNTIYF. CDR3 coding DNA: TGTGCCAGCGGGGCTCGAGGAAACACCATATATTTT.